This paragraph covers one T cell receptor (beta chain) sequence. The entry originates in a study of T cells in Graves' hyperthyroidism and ophthalmopathy. Patients were excluded because of uncontrolled infection, other autoimmune disease, pregnancy or lactation. Amplification of TCR beta CDR3 regions used RNA as the template. With the HTBI primer set, the TCR CDR3 went through a first round of RT-PCR. TCRdb reanalysed the multiplex PCR reads using MiXCR and keeps one entry per CDR3 protein. The sample has roughly 350,000 distinct CDR3 sequences, roughly 15% seen once. This CDR3 spans 18 amino acids. The germline V gene has CDR1 LGHDT and CDR2 YNNKEL (reference sequence). V lost 6 bases, J lost 2 bases, and 13 bases stayed unmatched.

Sequencing was done on a sample of blood. The origin of this receptor is a woman aged 40 to 55 with Graves' ophthalmopathy. The chain is built from TRBV3-1 and TRBJ2-1; 10 bases are shared with TRBD2. The CDR3 bases are TGTGCCAGCAGAACCCCCTCCAGGACTAGCGGAGCCTACAATGAGCAGTTCTTC. It translates to CASRTPSRTSGAYNEQFF.